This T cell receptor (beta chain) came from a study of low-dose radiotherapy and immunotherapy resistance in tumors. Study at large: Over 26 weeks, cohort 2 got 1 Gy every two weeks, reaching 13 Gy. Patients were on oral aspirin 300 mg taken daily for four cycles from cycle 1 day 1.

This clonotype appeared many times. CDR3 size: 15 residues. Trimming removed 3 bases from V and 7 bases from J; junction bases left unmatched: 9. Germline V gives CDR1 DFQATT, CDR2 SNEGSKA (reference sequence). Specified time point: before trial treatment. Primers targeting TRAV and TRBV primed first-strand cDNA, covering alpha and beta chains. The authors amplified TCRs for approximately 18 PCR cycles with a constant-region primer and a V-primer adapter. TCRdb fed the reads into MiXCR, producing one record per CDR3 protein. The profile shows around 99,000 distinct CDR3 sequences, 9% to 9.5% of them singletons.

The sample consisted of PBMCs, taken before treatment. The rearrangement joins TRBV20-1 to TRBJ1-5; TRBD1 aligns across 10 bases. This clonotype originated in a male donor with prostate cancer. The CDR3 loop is CSASRGTGVRQPQHF. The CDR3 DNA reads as TGCAGTGCTAGCCGAGGGACAGGGGTCCGGCAGCCCCAGCATTTT.